This T cell receptor beta chain was observed in a study of cytomegalovirus exposure and HLA in healthy donors. Study details: From 150 million to 200 million T cells, an earlier analysis saw 90 million to 130 million unique TCR beta sequences.

On this clone: No antigen is known for it.

PCR involved 60 Vbeta and 13 Jbeta primers. Assay used: immunoSEQ multiplex PCR; TCRdb lists only in-frame clones, some missing. The data hold 55,000 to 80,000 clones, with roughly 73% observed a single time. General observations from the study: Immune exposure information available was restricted to CMV serostatus. What TCR beta sequences reportedly achieved was accurate prediction of HLA-A and HLA-B alleles in most subjects. A missense variant in DCLRE1C was later tied to TCR beta V- and J-gene trimming.

The length of the CDR3 is 16 residues. Germline trimming cut 0 bases from V and 2 bases from J; bases unmatched to any gene: 4. Germline CDR1 and CDR2: SGHAT and FQNNGV. The sequence came from a man between 35 and 55 years old in good health and CMV-seronegative. Source material: PBMCs. The rearrangement joins TRBV11-2 to TRBJ2-7; 10 bases are a match to TRBD1. CDR3 amino acids: CASSLDWTGGAYEQYF. The CDR3 bases are TGTGCCAGCAGCTTAGATTGGACAGGGGGAGCCTACGAGCAGTACTTC.